The sample holds a few counts of the clone carrying this T cell receptor (beta chain). Its antigen is not identified. The data are from a study of CD8 T cells in ankylosing spondylitis. Overall study findings and caveats: Both synovial fluid and blood in reactive arthritis had previously been reported to carry some motif variants. Under 10 highly homologous variants formed a TCR beta motif that appeared characteristic of ankylosing spondylitis blood. Reportedly, disease-linked clones are significantly enriched in ankylosing spondylitis patients' matched synovial fluid.

Researchers built TCR beta libraries using quantitative 5'-RACE with molecular barcodes. TCRdb reanalysed the 5' RACE reads using MiXCR and keeps one entry per CDR3 protein. The data hold hundreds of thousands of distinct CDR3 sequences, with about 16% observed a single time. V lost 6 bases to trimming and J lost 2 bases; unmatched junction nucleotides: 11. The CDR3 is 17 amino acids. This chain uses TRBV12-3 or TRBV12-4 with TRBJ2-3; TRBD2 agrees at 10 bases. This clonotype was sampled from a male donor with ankylosing spondylitis. Sequencing used blood, either unsorted or a sorted T cell fraction (not recorded which). The CDR3 bases are TGTGCCAGCAGACGACCTAGCGGGGGCCTTCACACAGATACGCAGTATTTT. Encoded protein: CASRRPSGGLHTDTQYF.